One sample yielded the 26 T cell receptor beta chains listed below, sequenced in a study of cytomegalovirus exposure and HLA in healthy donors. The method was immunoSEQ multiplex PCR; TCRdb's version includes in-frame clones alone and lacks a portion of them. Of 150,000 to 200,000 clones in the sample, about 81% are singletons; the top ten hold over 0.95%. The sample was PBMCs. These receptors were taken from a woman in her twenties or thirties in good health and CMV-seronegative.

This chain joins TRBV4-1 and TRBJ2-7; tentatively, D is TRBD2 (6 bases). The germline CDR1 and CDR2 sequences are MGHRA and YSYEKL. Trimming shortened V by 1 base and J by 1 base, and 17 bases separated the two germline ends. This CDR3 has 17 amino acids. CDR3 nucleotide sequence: TGCGCCAGCAGCCAAGTGGGAACGGGACTCCCATCCTACGAGCAGTACTTC. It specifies CASSQVGTGLPSYEQYF.

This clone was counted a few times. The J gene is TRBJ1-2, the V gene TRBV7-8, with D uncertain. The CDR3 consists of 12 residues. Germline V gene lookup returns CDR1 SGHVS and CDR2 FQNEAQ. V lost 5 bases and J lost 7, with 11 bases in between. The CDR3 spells CASSLTFAGYTF. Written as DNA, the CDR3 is TGTGCCAGCAGCCTAACCTTCGCTGGCTACACCTTC.

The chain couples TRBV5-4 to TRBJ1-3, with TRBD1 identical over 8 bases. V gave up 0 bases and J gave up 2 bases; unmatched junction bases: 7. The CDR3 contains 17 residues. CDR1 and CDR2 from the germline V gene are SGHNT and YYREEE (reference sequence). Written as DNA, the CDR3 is TGTGCCAGCAGCTTGGCCAGTCAGGGGGCCGCTGGAAACACCATATATTTT. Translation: CASSLASQGAAGNTIYF.

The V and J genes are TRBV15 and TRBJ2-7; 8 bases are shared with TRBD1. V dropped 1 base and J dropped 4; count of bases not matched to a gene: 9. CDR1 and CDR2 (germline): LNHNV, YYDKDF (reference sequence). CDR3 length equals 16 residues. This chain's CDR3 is CATSRGEHRGTYEQYF. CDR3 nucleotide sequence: TGTGCCACCAGCAGAGGAGAGCACAGGGGGACATACGAGCAGTACTTC.

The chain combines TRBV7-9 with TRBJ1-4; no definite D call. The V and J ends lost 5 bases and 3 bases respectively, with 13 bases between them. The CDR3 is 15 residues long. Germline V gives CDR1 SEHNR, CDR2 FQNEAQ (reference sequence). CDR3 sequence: CASSPRLVANEKLFF. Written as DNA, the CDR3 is TGTGCCAGCAGCCCGAGACTCGTGGCTAATGAAAAACTGTTTTTT. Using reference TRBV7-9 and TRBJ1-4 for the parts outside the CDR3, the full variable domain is DTGVSQNPRHKITKRGQNVTFRCDPISEHNRLYWYRQTLGQGPEFLTYFQNEAQLEKSRLLSDRFSAERPKGSFSTLEIQRTEQGDSAMYLCASSPRLVANEKLFFGSGTQLSVL.

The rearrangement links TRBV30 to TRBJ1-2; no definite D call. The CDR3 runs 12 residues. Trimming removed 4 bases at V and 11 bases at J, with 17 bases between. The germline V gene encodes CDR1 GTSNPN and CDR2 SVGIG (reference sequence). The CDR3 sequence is CAWIHFEGVYTF. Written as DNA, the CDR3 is TGTGCCTGGATCCATTTTGAGGGAGTTTACACCTTC.

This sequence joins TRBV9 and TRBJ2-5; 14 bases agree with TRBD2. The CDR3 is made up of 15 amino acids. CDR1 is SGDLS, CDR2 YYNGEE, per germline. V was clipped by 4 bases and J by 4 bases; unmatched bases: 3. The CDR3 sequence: CASSRGLAGAETQYF. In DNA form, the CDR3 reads TGTGCCAGCAGCCGGGGACTAGCGGGAGCAGAGACCCAGTACTTC.

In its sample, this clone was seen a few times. The CDR3 loop reads CASSLSPGEPQHF. The CDR3 DNA reads as TGCGCCAGCAGCTTGTCCCCCGGGGAGCCCCAGCATTTT. This chain links TRBV5-1 with TRBJ1-5; D ambiguous. Trimming removed 1 base from V and 8 bases from J, with 10 bases in between. In germline, CDR1 is SGHRS, CDR2 YFSETQ. This CDR3 has 13 residues.

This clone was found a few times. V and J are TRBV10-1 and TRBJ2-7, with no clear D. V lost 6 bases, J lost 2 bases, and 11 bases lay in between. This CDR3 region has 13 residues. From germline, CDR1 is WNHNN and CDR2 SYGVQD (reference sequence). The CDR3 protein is CASSQSSAYEQYF. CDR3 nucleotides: TGCGCCAGCAGCCAGTCTTCAGCCTACGAGCAGTACTTC.

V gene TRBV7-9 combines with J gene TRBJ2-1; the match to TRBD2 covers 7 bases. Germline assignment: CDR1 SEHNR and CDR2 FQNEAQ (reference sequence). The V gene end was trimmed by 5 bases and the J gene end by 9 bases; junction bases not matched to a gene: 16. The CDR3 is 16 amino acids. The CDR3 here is CASSAKSRGDLGEQFF. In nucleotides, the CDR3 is TGTGCCAGCAGCGCCAAGAGCCGGGGGGATCTGGGTGAGCAGTTCTTC.

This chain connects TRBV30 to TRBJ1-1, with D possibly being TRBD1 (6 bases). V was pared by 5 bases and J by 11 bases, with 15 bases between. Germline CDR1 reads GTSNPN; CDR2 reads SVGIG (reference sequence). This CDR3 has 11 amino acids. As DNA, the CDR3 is TGTGCCTGGGGGCAGGTGGGGGCGGCTTTCTTT. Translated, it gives CAWGQVGAAFF. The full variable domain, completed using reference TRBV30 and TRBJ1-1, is SQTIHQWPATLVQPVGSPLSLECTVEGTSNPNLYWYRQAAGRGLQLLFYSVGIGQISSEVPQNLSASRPQDRQFILSSKKLLLSDSGFYLCAWGQVGAAFFGQGTRLTVV.

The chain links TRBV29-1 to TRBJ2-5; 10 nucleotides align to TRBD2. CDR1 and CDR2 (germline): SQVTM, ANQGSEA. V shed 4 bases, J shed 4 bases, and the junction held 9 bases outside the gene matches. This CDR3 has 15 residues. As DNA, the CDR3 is TGCAGCGTTGGTCTGAGCGGGAGGGCCAGAGAGACCCAGTACTTC. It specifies CSVGLSGRARETQYF.

The CDR3 here is CASSSPGTKNTEAFF. As DNA, the CDR3 is TGTGCCAGCAGTTCACCGGGAACTAAGAACACTGAAGCTTTCTTT. The J gene is TRBJ1-1, the V gene TRBV28; D remains unclear. Germline loops: CDR1 MDHEN, CDR2 SYDVKM. The germline V and J ends were trimmed by 4 bases and 1 base, with 13 bases remaining between them. This CDR3 is 15 amino acids long.

The CDR3 protein is CASRNQANYGYTF. The DNA of the CDR3 is TGTGCCAGCAGAAATCAGGCTAACTATGGCTACACCTTC. V usage is TRBV28 and J usage is TRBJ1-2; D gene unclear. Trimming shortened V by 6 bases and J by 0 bases, and 8 bases separated the two germline ends. Germline CDR1 reads MDHEN; CDR2 reads SYDVKM. The CDR3 loop spans 13 amino acids.

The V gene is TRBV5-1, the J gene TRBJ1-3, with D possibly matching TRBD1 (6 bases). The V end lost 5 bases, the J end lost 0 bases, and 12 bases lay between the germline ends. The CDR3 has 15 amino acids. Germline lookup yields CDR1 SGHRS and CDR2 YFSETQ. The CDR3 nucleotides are TGCGCCAGCAGACAAACAGGGTCCTCTGGAAACACCATATATTTT. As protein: CASRQTGSSGNTIYF.

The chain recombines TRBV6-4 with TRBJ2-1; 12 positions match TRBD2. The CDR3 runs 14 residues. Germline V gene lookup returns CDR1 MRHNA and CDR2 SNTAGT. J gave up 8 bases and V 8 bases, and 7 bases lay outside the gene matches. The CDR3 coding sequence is TGTGCCAGCTCTCTAGCGGGGGGGCTCGATGAGCAGTTCTTC. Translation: CASSLAGGLDEQFF.

CDR3 protein: CASSMLQGYTSGELFF. The CDR3 DNA is TGTGCCAGCAGCATGCTACAGGGATACACTTCCGGGGAGCTGTTTTTT. The chain recombines TRBV5-8 with TRBJ2-2; tentative D call: TRBD1 (6 bases). The CDR3 spans 16 residues. Germline CDR1 and CDR2: SGHTS and YDEGEE. V gave up 4 bases and J gave up 6 bases, with 19 bases separating them.

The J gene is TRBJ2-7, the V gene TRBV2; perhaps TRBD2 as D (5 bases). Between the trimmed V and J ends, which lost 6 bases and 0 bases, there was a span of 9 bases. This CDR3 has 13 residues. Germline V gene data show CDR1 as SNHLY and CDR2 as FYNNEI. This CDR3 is CASRLVGSYEQYF. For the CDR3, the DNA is TGTGCCAGCAGACTAGTGGGCTCCTACGAGCAGTACTTC.

This CDR3 is CASSGTSRSGSIFYEQYF. The CDR3 DNA sequence: TGTGCCAGCAGCGGGACTAGCCGTAGCGGGAGTATCTTCTACGAGCAGTACTTC. The rearrangement uses TRBV5-4 and TRBJ2-7; 9 bases fit TRBD2. The CDR3 is 18 residues long. The V gene's germline CDR1 is SGHNT and CDR2 YYREEE (reference sequence). With V trimmed by 4 bases and J by 3 bases, 17 bases remained unmatched.

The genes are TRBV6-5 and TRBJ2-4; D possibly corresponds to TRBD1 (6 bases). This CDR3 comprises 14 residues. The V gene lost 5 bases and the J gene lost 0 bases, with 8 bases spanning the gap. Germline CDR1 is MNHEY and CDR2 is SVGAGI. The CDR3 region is CASSRGSAKNIQYF. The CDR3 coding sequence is TGTGCCAGCAGTAGGGGGTCAGCCAAAAACATTCAGTACTTC.

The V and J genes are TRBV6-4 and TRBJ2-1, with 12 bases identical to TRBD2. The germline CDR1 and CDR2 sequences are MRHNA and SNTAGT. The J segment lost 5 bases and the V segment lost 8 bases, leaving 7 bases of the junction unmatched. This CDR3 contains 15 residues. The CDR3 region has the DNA TGTGCCAGCTCTTCTAGCGGGGGGGAAAACAATGAGCAGTTCTTC. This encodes CASSSSGGENNEQFF.

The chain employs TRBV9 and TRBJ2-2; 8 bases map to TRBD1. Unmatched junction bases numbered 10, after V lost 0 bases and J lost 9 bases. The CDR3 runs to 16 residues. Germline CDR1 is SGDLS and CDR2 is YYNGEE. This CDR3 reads CASSVAGRGPLRELFF. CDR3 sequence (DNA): TGTGCCAGCAGCGTAGCTGGCAGGGGGCCTCTCCGGGAGCTGTTTTTT.

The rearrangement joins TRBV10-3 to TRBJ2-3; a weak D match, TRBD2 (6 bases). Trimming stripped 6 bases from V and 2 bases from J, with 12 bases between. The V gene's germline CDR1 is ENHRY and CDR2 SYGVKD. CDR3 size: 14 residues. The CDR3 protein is CAISYGGNTDTQYF. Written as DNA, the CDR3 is TGTGCCATCAGCTATGGAGGGAACACAGATACGCAGTATTTT.

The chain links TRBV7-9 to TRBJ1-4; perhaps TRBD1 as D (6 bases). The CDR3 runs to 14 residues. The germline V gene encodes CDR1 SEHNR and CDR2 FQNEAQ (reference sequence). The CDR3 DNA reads TGTGCTGGGGCAGGGGATGTGACTAATGAAAAACTGTTTTTT. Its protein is CAGAGDVTNEKLFF.

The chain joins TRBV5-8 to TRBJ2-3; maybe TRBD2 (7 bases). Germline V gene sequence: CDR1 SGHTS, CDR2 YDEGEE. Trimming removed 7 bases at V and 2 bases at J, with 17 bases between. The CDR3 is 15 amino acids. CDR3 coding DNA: TGTGCCAGCCAGGTGTGGGGGGGACACACAGATACGCAGTATTTT. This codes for CASQVWGGHTDTQYF.

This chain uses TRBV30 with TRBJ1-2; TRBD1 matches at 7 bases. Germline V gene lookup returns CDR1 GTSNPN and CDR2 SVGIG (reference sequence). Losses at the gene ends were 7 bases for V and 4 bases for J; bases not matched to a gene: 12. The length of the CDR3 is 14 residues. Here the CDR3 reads CALTGTASSYGYTF. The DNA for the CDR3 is TGTGCCTTAACCGGGACAGCGTCCAGCTATGGCTACACCTTC.